Listed here is a single T cell receptor (beta chain). Its cognate antigen has yet to be identified. No much larger clone exists at a distance of one base, and base qualities are not known. The entry originates in a study of T cells in Graves' hyperthyroidism and ophthalmopathy (dated by TCRdb to 2018 to 2020). Broadly, across the study: Peripheral blood samples were taken at initial diagnosis, before any treatment was given. The paper describes TCR Vbeta CDR3 sequencing of 135 peripheral blood samples, made up of around 41 ophthalmopathy patients, 70 to 80 hyperthyroidism patients and 17 progressor patients. Following sampling, methimazole starting at 30 mg daily was given to hyperthyroidism patients, and high-dose intravenous methylprednisolone was given to ophthalmopathy patients. Thyroid tissue and blood T-cell repertoires from six Graves' hyperthyroidism patients were also compared in the study. To identify TCR V-J signatures that set the groups apart, the researchers used a discovery cohort of about a hundred patients, made up of 40 to 45 with Graves' ophthalmopathy and some 56 with stable Graves' hyperthyroidism. Prospective prediction of ophthalmopathy was tested in an independent validation cohort of 18 to 20 hyperthyroidism patients and around 16 patients who later progressed to ophthalmopathy. The approximately 100 discovery patients were divided at random into training and test sets in a 7:3 ratio. Overall study results and their limits: Ophthalmopathy was separated from stable hyperthyroidism by a 13 V-J signature model, with approximately 86% sensitivity and roughly 81% specificity obtained in cross-validation and 80%/75% obtained in testing. Most expanded thyroid clonotypes (frequency above 0.001) were also found in blood, which suggests that blood repertoires may mirror thyroid immune responses. In validation, progression to ophthalmopathy was predicted by the model with about 70% sensitivity and roughly 72% specificity, a median of roughly six months before onset. No statistical method was used to set the sample size in advance, and investigators knew the group allocation.

Amplification of TCR beta CDR3 regions was carried out from RNA transcripts. A first-round RT-PCR of the TCR CDR3 used the HTBI primer set with the Qiagen OneStep RT-PCR kit. A second multiplex PCR round built the libraries, followed by size selection and purification. Paired-end sequencing of the libraries was performed with 100 bp reads on an Illumina HiSeq2000. Concerning the study's data processing: SOAPnuke was used to process the raw data, removing reads that contained adapters or uncalled bases, had a mean Phred below 15, or lacked an exact match to the constant primer or identifier. COPE v1.2.5 was used to merge high-quality paired reads, and clonotypes were defined as unique nucleotide sequences. MiTCR v1.1 was used to align clonotypes to the IMGT TRBV, TRBD and TRBJ reference segments. Only V-J combinations with frequency above 0.0001, covering 99.2% of repertoires, were analysed. A TCS score was defined as the ratio between F50 (clonal expansion) and ExV (chaos), using BLOSUM62-based TCRdist between CDR3 peptides within each V-J. Welch's t-statistics and random forest reduced 500 to 550 V-J features to roughly 13, which were used in a naive Bayes classifier (R e1071). Using fastp trimming at Q25 and MiXCR clonotype assembly, TCRdb reanalyzed the public sequencing data and kept in-frame beta chains. Every CDR3 protein is listed once, alongside the most common genes and DNA of its rows. TCRdb assigned the V and J calls; the authors' analysis was not used. This sample gives some 370,000 distinct CDR3 sequences in total; approximately 18% of them show up just once. 34% of the sample lies in the top ten.

The hyperthyroidism patients were between 18 and 65 years old and newly diagnosed, with a disease duration of less than 2 months. The study excluded patients with uncontrolled infections, other autoimmune diseases, pregnancy or lactation. Diagnoses were established on the basis of clinical symptoms, serum thyroxine and TRAb, thyroid ultrasound, and orbital computed tomography. Blood from progressor patients was collected at the time of first diagnosis with hyperthyroidism, before any ophthalmopathy symptoms had appeared. PBMCs were separated from about 10 ml of fresh peripheral blood using Ficoll-Paque density gradient centrifugation. Progressor patients were defined as those initially diagnosed with Graves' hyperthyroidism in whom ophthalmopathy developed during follow-up. Trizol reagent was used to extract total RNA, and RNA quality was then checked on an Agilent 2100 Bioanalyzer. CDR3 length: 13 amino acids, cysteine to phenylalanine. The only DNA kept is the CDR3, 39 bases in frame from the first base. V is cut back by 8 bases and J by 6 bases, with 9 bases in the junction unmatched. From the germline V gene, CDR1 is SQVTM and CDR2 is ANQGSEA.

Material: blood. This TCR came from a woman aged 25 to 45 with Graves' hyperthyroidism that later progressed to Graves' ophthalmopathy. The V and J genes are TRBV29-1 and TRBJ2-7, and 11 junctional nucleotides match TRBD1. The sequenced DNA: TGCAGCCTATGGGACAGGGGGACGGGCGAGCAGTACTTC. It codes for CSLWDRGTGEQYF.